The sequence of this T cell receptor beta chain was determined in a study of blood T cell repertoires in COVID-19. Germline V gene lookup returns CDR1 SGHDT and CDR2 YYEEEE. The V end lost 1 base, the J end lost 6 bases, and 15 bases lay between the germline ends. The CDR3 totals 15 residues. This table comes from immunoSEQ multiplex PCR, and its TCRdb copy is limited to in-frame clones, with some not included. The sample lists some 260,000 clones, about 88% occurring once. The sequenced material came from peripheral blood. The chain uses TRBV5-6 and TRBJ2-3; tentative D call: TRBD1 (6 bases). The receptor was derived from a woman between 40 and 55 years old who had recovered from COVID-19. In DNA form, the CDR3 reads TGTGCCAGCAGCTTGAACGGTGGGGGCGCGGATACGCAGTATTTT. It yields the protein CASSLNGGGADTQYF.